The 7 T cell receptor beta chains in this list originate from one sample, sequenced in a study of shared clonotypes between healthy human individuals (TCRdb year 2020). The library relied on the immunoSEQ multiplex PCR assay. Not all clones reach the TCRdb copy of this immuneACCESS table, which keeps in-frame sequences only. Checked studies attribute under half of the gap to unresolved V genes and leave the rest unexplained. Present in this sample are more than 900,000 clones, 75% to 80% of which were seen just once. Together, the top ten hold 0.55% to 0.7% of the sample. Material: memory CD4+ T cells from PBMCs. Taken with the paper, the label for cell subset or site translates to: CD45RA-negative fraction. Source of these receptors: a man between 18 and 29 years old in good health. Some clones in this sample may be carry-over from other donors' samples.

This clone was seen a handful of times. CDR3 DNA sequence: TGCAGCGTTGAAGCCTTAACCATGAACACTGAAGCTTTCTTT. This encodes CSVEALTMNTEAFF. The rearrangement links TRBV29-1 to TRBJ1-1, with D unclear. The ends were cut back, 1 base at V and 0 bases at J, with 9 bases in the middle. The germline V gene encodes CDR1 SQVTM and CDR2 ANQGSEA. The CDR3 runs 14 residues.

The CDR3 sequence: CASRGQLNTEAFF. As DNA, the CDR3 is TGTGCCAGTCGAGGGCAATTGAACACTGAAGCTTTCTTT. The chain is built from TRBV7-2 and TRBJ1-1; the D is unclear. CDR1 is SGHTA and CDR2 is FQGNSA in the germline V gene. The CDR3 has 13 amino acids. Trimming took off 9 bases at V and 0 bases at J, with 11 bases between the two ends.

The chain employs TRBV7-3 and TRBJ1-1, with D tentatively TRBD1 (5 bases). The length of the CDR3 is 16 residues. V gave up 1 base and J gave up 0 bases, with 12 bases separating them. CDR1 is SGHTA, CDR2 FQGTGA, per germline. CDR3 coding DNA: TGTGCCAGCAGCTTAATTGGCGGGGCCATGAACACTGAAGCTTTCTTT. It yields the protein CASSLIGGAMNTEAFF.

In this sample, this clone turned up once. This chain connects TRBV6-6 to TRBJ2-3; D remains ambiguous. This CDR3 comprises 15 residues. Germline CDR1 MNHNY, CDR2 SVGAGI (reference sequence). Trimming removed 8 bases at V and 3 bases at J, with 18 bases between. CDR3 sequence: CASGSLNLGTDTQYF. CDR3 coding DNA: TGTGCCAGCGGGTCGTTGAACCTCGGGACAGATACGCAGTATTTT.

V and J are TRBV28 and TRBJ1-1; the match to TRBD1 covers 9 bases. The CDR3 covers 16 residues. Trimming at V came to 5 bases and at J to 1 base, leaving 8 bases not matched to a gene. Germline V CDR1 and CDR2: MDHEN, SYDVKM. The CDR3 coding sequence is TGTGCCAGCAGTCCCCCCGGGACAGGGACGAACACTGAAGCTTTCTTT. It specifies CASSPPGTGTNTEAFF.

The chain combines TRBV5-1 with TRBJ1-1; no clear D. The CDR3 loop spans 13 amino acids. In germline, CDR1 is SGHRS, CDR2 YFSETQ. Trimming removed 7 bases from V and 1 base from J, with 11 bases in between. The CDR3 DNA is TGCGCCAGCTTTGCCGGCAGGAACACTGAAGCTTTCTTT. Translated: CASFAGRNTEAFF.

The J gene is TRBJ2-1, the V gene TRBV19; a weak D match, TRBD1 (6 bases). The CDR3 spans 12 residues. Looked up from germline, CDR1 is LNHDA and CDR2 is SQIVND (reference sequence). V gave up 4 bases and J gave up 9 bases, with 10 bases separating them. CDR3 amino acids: CASSTLQGEQFF. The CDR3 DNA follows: TGTGCCAGTAGTACTCTACAGGGTGAGCAGTTCTTC.